A selection of T cell receptor beta chains follows, all from one sample in a study of circulating tumor DNA in untreated peripheral T-cell lymphoma. Sequenced by immunoSEQ multiplex PCR; TCRdb stores in-frame clones only, minus some. Altogether about 2,500 clones are present, 82% being singletons, with the ten largest covering 32%. Sequencing was carried out using tumor tissue. The receptor source for this set is a human donor with peripheral T-cell lymphoma. Each CDR3 is given with its conserved first and last residue. A D gene is named only where the DNA matches it firmly.

>TRBV15|16|TRBJ1-3|-
CATSRDLSGAGNTIYF
TGTGCCACCAGCAGAGATTTATCGGGGGCTGGAAACACCATATATTTT
>TRBV28|13|TRBJ2-7|-
CASENGVNYEQYF
TGTGCCAGTGAAAATGGGGTCAACTACGAGCAGTACTTC
>TRBV4-1|14|TRBJ1-2|-
CASSQVTDNYGYTF
TGCGCCAGCAGCCAAGTGACAGATAACTATGGCTACACCTTC
>TRBV7-7|16|TRBJ1-1|-
CASSGDPTQVNTEAFF
TGTGCCAGCAGCGGTGATCCTACACAGGTGAACACTGAAGCTTTCTTT
>TRBV6-8|13|TRBJ2-3|-
CASSFRVTDTQYF
TGTGCCAGCAGTTTCAGGGTCACAGATACGCAGTATTTT
>TRBV15|17|TRBJ2-3|-
CATSRDRLAASTDTQYF
TGTGCCACCAGCAGAGATCGGCTAGCTGCTAGCACAGATACGCAGTATTTT
>TRBV23-1|18|TRBJ2-7|TRBD2
CASSLGGLAGSSTYEQYF
TGCGCCAGCAGCCTCGGCGGACTAGCGGGAAGTTCAACCTACGAGCAGTACTTC
>TRBV15|17|TRBJ2-4|TRBD2
CATSSMRERERKNIQYF
TGTGCCACCAGCAGCATGAGGGAGCGGGAGCGGAAAAACATTCAGTACTTC
>TRBV28|13|TRBJ1-6|-
CASSPRWNSPLHF
TGTGCCAGCAGCCCAAGGTGGAATTCACCCCTCCACTTT
>TRBV15|14|TRBJ2-1|TRBD1
CATSRGTAYNEQFF
TGTGCCACCAGCCGAGGGACAGCTTACAATGAGCAGTTCTTC
>TRBV19|14|TRBJ2-2|-
CASSIFLNTGELFF
TGTGCCAGTAGTATTTTCCTGAACACCGGGGAGCTGTTTTTT
>TRBV19|13|TRBJ1-1|-
CASSVNRNTEAFF
TGTGCCAGTAGCGTAAACAGGAACACTGAAGCTTTCTTT
>TRBV19|14|TRBJ1-5|-
CASSLGGANQPQHF
TGTGCCAGTAGTCTGGGAGGTGCCAATCAGCCCCAGCATTTT
>TRBV11-3|16|TRBJ2-3|-
CASSFIASKLGDTQYF
TGTGCCAGCAGCTTTATCGCCTCGAAGCTAGGGGATACGCAGTATTTT
>TRBV27|13|TRBJ2-7|-
CASSTGWSYEQYF
TGTGCCAGCAGTACAGGCTGGTCCTACGAGCAGTACTTC